The following is a TCR beta chain sequence with its context. CDR3 length equals 13 residues. CDR1 is MNHEY, CDR2 SVGAGI, per germline. V lost 8 bases and J lost 3, with 13 bases in between. Assay: immunoSEQ multiplex PCR; the TCRdb copy retains only in-frame clones and omits some. The table records some 92,000 clones, about 91% of them present only once. These data are taken from a study of T cell responses to AZD1222 COVID-19 vaccine. Source: peripheral blood, taken on day 0 of AZD1222 vaccination. The TCR originated in an adult in good health. The rearrangement uses TRBV6-5 and TRBJ1-2; TRBD1 might be the D (5 bases). CDR3 in DNA: TGTGCCAGCGGCAGGACACGAGACTATGGCTACACCTTC. It translates to CASGRTRDYGYTF.